A selection of T cell receptor beta chains follows, all from one sample in a study of cytomegalovirus exposure and HLA in healthy donors. Profiled with immunoSEQ multiplex PCR; TCRdb holds only in-frame clones, not every one. The sample contains about 150,000 clones, roughly three quarters of which appear only once. Material: PBMCs. The receptor set was obtained from a middle-aged woman in good health and CMV-seronegative. Each CDR3 is given with its conserved first and last residue. The order of the fields is V gene, J gene, clone size, CDR3 protein. The size of a clone is reported for some rows only, either as once, few or many, or as a class for expanded clones.

TRBV14	TRBJ2-1	-	CASSRYRLAGRRWGEQFF
TRBV5-4	-	-	CASSFGENYEQYF
TRBV6-5	TRBJ2-2	-	CASSEGVGELFF
TRBV7-9	TRBJ1-2	-	CSSSLGAQGRPEFRGYTF
TRBV5-1	TRBJ1-1	-	CASSLQGGSTEAFF
TRBV5-8	TRBJ1-2	-	CASSSRQGTYGYTF
TRBV2	TRBJ1-1	-	CASSERRPNTEAFF
TRBV7-9	TRBJ2-1	-	CASSPPNGLFYNEQFF
TRBV5-4	TRBJ2-7	-	CASSLDPTGYEQYF
TRBV6-1	TRBJ1-2	-	CASSDQQGSGYTF
TRBV19	TRBJ2-1	-	CASSMTSGGYNEQFF
TRBV6-5	TRBJ2-5	-	CASSSRSRDYTQYF
TRBV9	TRBJ2-7	-	CASSVGLAGSYEQYF
TRBV5-4	TRBJ2-2	few	CASTHPGGRGTGELFF
TRBV5-1	TRBJ1-5	-	CASSLGTGGQPQHF
TRBV7-2	TRBJ2-7	-	CASSLEYGLAGGREQYF
TRBV7-9	TRBJ2-7	few	CASSFGAGSYEQYF
TRBV5-4	TRBJ2-5	-	CASSVGGQGKETQYF
TRBV27	TRBJ2-1	-	CASSPLGGRAANEQFF
TRBV15	TRBJ1-2	-	CATSKLIESAYGYTF
TRBV10-3	TRBJ2-1	few	CAISDRAGGGNEQFF
TRBV30	TRBJ2-2	-	CAWMRGLTGELFF
TRBV5-1	TRBJ1-1	-	CASGGRGSTEAFF